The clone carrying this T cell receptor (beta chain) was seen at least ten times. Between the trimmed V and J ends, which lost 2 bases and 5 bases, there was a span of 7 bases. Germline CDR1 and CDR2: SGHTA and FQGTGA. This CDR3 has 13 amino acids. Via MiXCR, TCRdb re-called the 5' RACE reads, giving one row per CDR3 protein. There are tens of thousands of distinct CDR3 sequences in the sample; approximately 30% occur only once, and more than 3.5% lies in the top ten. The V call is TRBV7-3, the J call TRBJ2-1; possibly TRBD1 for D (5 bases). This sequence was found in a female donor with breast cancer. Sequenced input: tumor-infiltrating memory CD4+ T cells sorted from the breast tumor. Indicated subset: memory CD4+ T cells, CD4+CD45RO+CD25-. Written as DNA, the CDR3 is TGTGCCAGCAGCTTATTCAGGGACAATGAGCAGTTCTTC. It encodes CASSLFRDNEQFF.